The entry below describes one TCR beta chain. Its antigen remains unidentified. Per germline, CDR1 SGHDN and CDR2 FVKESK. V was trimmed by 4 bases and J by 4 bases, leaving 16 bases between them. The CDR3 length is 16 residues. Profiled with immunoSEQ multiplex PCR; TCRdb holds only in-frame clones, not every one. The sample records 25,000 to 35,000 clones, under 60% being singletons. This sample is drawn from a study of early stage breast cancer tumors. Study-wide findings and caveats: Commonly generated sequences made up most enriched TCRB sequences shared between patients. In 14 of 16 patients, blood comparison separated tumor from normal breast. Tumors had roughly 2.4-fold higher T cell density and higher clonality than adjacent normal breast tissue.

Tumor samples used roughly 20-55 mg of diced tissue. Sequenced material: breast tumor tissue. The TCR comes from a person aged 45 to 59 with breast cancer. V gene TRBV14 combines with J gene TRBJ2-2, with TRBD2 as a possible D gene (6 bases). CDR3 bases: TGTGCCAGCAGCCGCACGGACTATTTTCTCACCGGGGAGCTGTTTTTT. This gives the protein CASSRTDYFLTGELFF. Variable domain in full (rest from reference TRBV14 and TRBJ2-2): EAGVTQFPSHSVIEKGQTVTLRCDPISGHDNLYWYRRVMGKEIKFLLHFVKESKQDESGMPNNRFLAERTGGTYSTLKVQPAELEDSGVYFCASSRTDYFLTGELFFGEGSRLTVL.